This is a list of T cell receptor beta chains from one sample in a study of shared clonotypes between healthy human individuals. Some clones are missing from TCRdb's copy, which holds only in-frame ones; the method was immunoSEQ multiplex PCR. The sample lists about 700,000 clones, 74% occurring once. Sequencing was performed on memory CD4+ T cells sorted from blood. These receptors came from a woman in her 30s in good health. Each CDR3 is given with its conserved first and last residue. Fields, in order: clone size, V gene, CDR3 length, J gene, D gene, CDR3 protein, CDR3 DNA. A D gene is named only where the DNA matches it firmly. Size tells how often a clone was seen (once, few, many) or the class of an expanded clone, and some rows leave it out.

few,TRBV11-1,16,TRBJ2-7,TRBD1,CASSPRDRGLDYEQYF,TGTGCCAGCAGCCCCCGTGACAGGGGGCTCGACTACGAGCAGTACTTC
few,TRBV19,16,TRBJ1-1,.,CASSPWTNWADTEAFF,TGTGCCAGTAGTCCGTGGACAAATTGGGCGGACACTGAAGCTTTCTTT
.,TRBV11-1,12,TRBJ1-1,.,CASSLEVGEAFF,TGTGCCAGCAGCTTAGAGGTAGGGGAAGCTTTCTTT
.,TRBV28,18,TRBJ2-3,.,CASSSRFRRGGSTDTQYF,TGTGCCAGCAGTTCCCGTTTTAGGAGAGGGGGTTCAACAGATACGCAGTATTTT
.,TRBV6-6,15,TRBJ2-1,.,CASSYSGGKYNEQFF,TGTGCCAGCAGTTACTCAGGGGGGAAGTACAATGAGCAGTTCTTC
.,TRBV19,14,TRBJ1-5,TRBD1,CASSTDRANQPQHF,TGTGCCAGTAGTACCGACAGGGCAAATCAGCCCCAGCATTTT
once,TRBV6-4,15,TRBJ2-3,TRBD1,CASSEGQGATDTQYF,TGTGCCAGCAGTGAAGGGCAGGGGGCCACAGATACGCAGTATTTT
.,TRBV11-2,15,TRBJ1-4,.,CASSPLRGFDGKLFF,TGTGCCAGCAGCCCCCTGCGGGGATTCGACGGAAAACTGTTTTTT
.,TRBV5-1,15,TRBJ2-5,.,CASSLAVSYQETQYF,TGCGCCAGCAGCCTCGCCGTTTCCTACCAAGAGACCCAGTACTTC
.,TRBV4-1,19,TRBJ2-3,TRBD2,CASSQDPGLAGGRRNTQYF,TGCGCCAGCAGCCAAGATCCGGGACTAGCGGGAGGGCGGAGGAATACGCAGTATTTT
.,TRBV5-1,14,TRBJ1-1,TRBD1,CASSAGTGGIEAFF,TGCGCCAGCAGCGCCGGGACAGGGGGAATTGAAGCTTTCTTT
.,TRBV7-2,13,TRBJ2-7,.,CASSLGVQGGLYF,TGTGCCAGCAGCTTAGGGGTCCAGGGAGGACTGTACTTC
.,TRBV6-1,13,TRBJ2-5,TRBD2,CASRPSGGETQYF,TGTGCCAGCAGGCCCTCGGGGGGAGAGACCCAGTACTTC
.,TRBV28,15,TRBJ2-3,TRBD1,CASSSPGQAADTQYF,TGTGCCAGCAGTTCCCCCGGACAGGCCGCAGATACGCAGTATTTT
few,TRBV5-1,15,TRBJ1-2,TRBD1,CASSLGDRDFEGYTF,TGCGCCAGCAGCTTGGGGGACAGGGATTTCGAAGGCTACACCTTC
.,TRBV30,16,TRBJ2-5,TRBD2,CAWRSGRAGIWETQYF,TGTGCCTGGAGAAGCGGGAGGGCGGGAATATGGGAGACCCAGTACTTC
.,TRBV28,17,TRBJ1-3,.,CAREPPLPPGLRNTIYF,TGTGCCAGGGAACCCCCTCTGCCCCCGGGGTTGCGGAACACCATATATTTT
few,TRBV7-8,14,TRBJ2-7,.,CASSLLTGSYEQYF,TGTGCCAGCAGCCTACTGACAGGTTCCTACGAGCAGTACTTC
.,TRBV6-1,17,TRBJ2-1,TRBD2,CASSEASRLAGRNEQFF,TGTGCCAGCAGTGAGGCAAGTCGGCTAGCGGGAAGGAATGAGCAGTTCTTC
.,TRBV5-1,16,TRBJ2-6,.,CASSWETASGANVLTF,TGCGCCAGCAGCTGGGAGACGGCCTCTGGGGCCAACGTCCTGACTTTC
.,TRBV10-1,14,TRBJ2-2,TRBD2,CASSARTSGGELFF,TGCGCCAGCAGTGCCCGGACTAGCGGCGGGGAGCTGTTTTTT
.,TRBV5-6,15,TRBJ2-1,TRBD1,CASSRDRGPYNEQFF,TGTGCCAGCAGCCGGGACAGGGGGCCTTACAATGAGCAGTTCTTC
.,TRBV28,14,TRBJ2-7,.,CATNLHRTTNEQYF,TGTGCCACCAACTTGCACCGAACGACAAACGAGCAGTACTTC
.,TRBV19,13,TRBJ1-3,.,CASKRNSGNTIYF,TGTGCCAGCAAGAGGAACTCTGGAAACACCATATATTTT
.,TRBV4-1,20,TRBJ2-3,TRBD2,CASSQIRSSGSGGERDTQYF,TGCGCCAGCAGCCAAATAAGGTCTAGCGGGAGTGGCGGGGAGAGAGATACGCAGTATTTT
.,TRBV7-2,14,TRBJ2-7,TRBD2,CASSSGGSSYEQYF,TGTGCCAGCAGTTCGGGAGGAAGCTCCTACGAGCAGTACTTC
.,TRBV6-1,14,TRBJ2-7,.,CASSEPGVLYEQYF,TGTGCCAGCAGTGAACCAGGGGTCCTCTACGAGCAGTACTTC
many,TRBV30,13,TRBJ1-2,.,CAWSVSGNYGYTF,TGTGCCTGGAGTGTCAGCGGCAACTATGGCTACACCTTC
.,TRBV19,16,TRBJ2-2,.,CASSMRRNKDTGELFF,TGTGCCAGTAGTATGAGACGGAATAAGGACACCGGGGAGCTGTTTTTT
.,TRBV5-4,17,TRBJ2-3,TRBD2,CASSSGTSGASTDTQYF,TGTGCCAGCAGCTCAGGGACTAGCGGGGCGAGCACAGATACGCAGTATTTT
.,TRBV5-6,16,TRBJ1-1,.,CASSLAPGRIGTEAFF,TGTGCCAGCAGCTTGGCCCCGGGCAGGATTGGGACTGAAGCTTTCTTT
.,TRBV7-8,19,TRBJ1-4,.,CASSLPINRALSTNEKLFF,TGTGCCAGCAGCTTACCGATTAACAGGGCTCTTTCAACTAATGAAAAACTGTTTTTT
.,TRBV6-1,12,TRBJ2-3,.,CASNTGANTQYF,TGTGCCAGTAACACAGGCGCGAATACGCAGTATTTT
.,TRBV2,13,TRBJ1-5,.,CASTRDMNQPQHF,TGTGCCAGTACACGGGACATGAATCAGCCCCAGCATTTT
.,TRBV7-2,15,TRBJ2-3,.,CASSPKVGSTDTQYF,TGTGCCAGCAGCCCCAAGGTGGGGTCGACAGATACGCAGTATTTT
many,TRBV6-1,14,TRBJ2-7,.,CASSPRDTSYEQYF,TGTGCCAGCAGCCCCCGGGACACCTCCTACGAGCAGTACTTC
.,TRBV4-2,15,TRBJ2-7,.,CASSQVGRGQYEQYF,TGTGCCAGCAGCCAAGTTGGGAGGGGGCAATACGAGCAGTACTTC
.,TRBV6-5,16,TRBJ1-1,TRBD1,CASSYSRTGKNTEAFF,TGTGCCAGCAGTTACTCCCGGACAGGGAAGAACACTGAAGCTTTCTTT
.,TRBV5-1,14,TRBJ2-5,.,CASSLIPFQETQYF,TGCGCCAGCAGCTTGATTCCTTTCCAAGAGACCCAGTACTTC
.,TRBV6-5,13,TRBJ2-5,.,CASSYSPLATQYF,TGTGCCAGCAGTTACTCGCCCCTGGCGACCCAGTACTTC
.,TRBV18,15,TRBJ2-1,TRBD2,CASSPIAGGSNEQFF,TGTGCCAGCTCACCAATAGCGGGAGGGAGCAATGAGCAGTTCTTC
many,TRBV9,15,TRBJ2-1,TRBD2,CASNPLGRAYNEQFF,TGTGCCAGCAACCCACTCGGGAGGGCCTACAATGAGCAGTTCTTC
.,TRBV5-1,15,TRBJ2-3,.,CASSLGLGSEGTQYF,TGCGCCAGCAGCTTGGGGCTCGGGAGTGAGGGTACGCAGTATTTT
.,TRBV10-3,11,TRBJ2-7,.,CAIRSTYEQYF,TGTGCCATCAGGTCCACCTACGAGCAGTACTTC
.,TRBV20-1,11,TRBJ2-3,.,CSVRRIDTQYF,TGCAGTGTTCGACGTATAGATACGCAGTATTTT
.,TRBV5-1,15,TRBJ1-2,TRBD1,CASTLGGTDLYGYTF,TGCGCCAGCACATTAGGGGGGACAGACCTCTATGGCTACACCTTC
.,TRBV5-1,14,TRBJ2-5,.,CASSLVRGLETQYF,TGCGCCAGCAGCTTGGTCCGGGGACTGGAGACCCAGTACTTC
.,TRBV7-6,16,TRBJ1-1,.,CASSLVGGTANTEAFF,TGTGCCAGCAGCTTAGTTGGGGGGACGGCGAACACTGAAGCTTTCTTT
.,TRBV28,14,TRBJ2-7,TRBD1,CASRARQGGYEQYF,TGTGCCAGCAGGGCCCGACAGGGGGGATACGAGCAGTACTTC
.,TRBV15,15,TRBJ1-5,.,CATSRDQTEGQPQHF,TGTGCCACCAGCAGAGATCAGACAGAGGGTCAGCCCCAGCATTTT
.,TRBV25-1,15,TRBJ2-1,.,CASSEPARRFDEQFF,TGTGCCAGCAGTGAACCGGCCCGCCGATTCGATGAGCAGTTCTTC
few,TRBV5-1,16,TRBJ2-7,TRBD1,CASSPPLGTGGEEQYF,TGCGCCAGCAGCCCCCCTCTTGGGACAGGGGGTGAGGAGCAGTACTTC
.,TRBV4-1,17,TRBJ2-1,TRBD2,CASSPQGSGRGSNEQFF,TGCGCCAGCAGCCCCCAAGGTAGCGGGAGGGGAAGCAATGAGCAGTTCTTC
.,TRBV19,15,TRBJ2-1,TRBD2,CASSHLAGIYNEQFF,TGTGCCAGTAGCCACCTAGCGGGAATCTACAATGAGCAGTTCTTC